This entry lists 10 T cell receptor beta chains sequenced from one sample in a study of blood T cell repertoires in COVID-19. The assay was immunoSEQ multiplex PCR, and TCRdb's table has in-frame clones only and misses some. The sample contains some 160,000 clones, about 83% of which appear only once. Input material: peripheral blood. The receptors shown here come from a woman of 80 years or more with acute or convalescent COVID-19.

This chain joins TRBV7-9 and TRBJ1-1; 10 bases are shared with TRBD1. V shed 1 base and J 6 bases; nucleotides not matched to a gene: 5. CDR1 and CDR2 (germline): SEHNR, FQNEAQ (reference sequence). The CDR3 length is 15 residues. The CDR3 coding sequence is TGTGCCAGCAGCTTAGGCGGGACAGGGGCCGCTGAAGCTTTCTTT. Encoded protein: CASSLGGTGAAEAFF.

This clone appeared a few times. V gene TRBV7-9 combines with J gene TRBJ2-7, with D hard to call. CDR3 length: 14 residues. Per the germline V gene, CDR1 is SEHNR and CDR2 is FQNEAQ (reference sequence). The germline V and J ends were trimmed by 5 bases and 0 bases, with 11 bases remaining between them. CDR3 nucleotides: TGTGCCAGCAGCCCGTCCGCTACCTCCTACGAGCAGTACTTC. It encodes CASSPSATSYEQYF. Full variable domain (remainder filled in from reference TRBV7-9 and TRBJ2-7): DTGVSQNPRHKITKRGQNVTFRCDPISEHNRLYWYRQTLGQGPEFLTYFQNEAQLEKSRLLSDRFSAERPKGSFSTLEIQRTEQGDSAMYLCASSPSATSYEQYFGPGTRLTVT.

CDR3 region: CASSVGLGTRDTGELFF. In nucleotides, the CDR3 is TGTGCCAGCAGCGTGGGCCTCGGGACACGGGACACCGGGGAGCTGTTTTTT. This chain joins TRBV9 and TRBJ2-2, with D possibly matching TRBD1 (6 bases). The V and J ends lost 2 bases and 3 bases respectively, with 17 bases between them. Germline lookup yields CDR1 SGDLS and CDR2 YYNGEE. The CDR3 has 17 residues.

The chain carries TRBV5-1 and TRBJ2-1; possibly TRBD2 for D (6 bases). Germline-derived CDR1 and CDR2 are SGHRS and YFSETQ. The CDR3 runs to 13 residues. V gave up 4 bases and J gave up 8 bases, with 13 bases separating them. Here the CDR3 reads CASSKTSPHEQFF. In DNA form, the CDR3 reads TGCGCCAGCAGCAAGACTAGTCCCCATGAGCAGTTCTTC.

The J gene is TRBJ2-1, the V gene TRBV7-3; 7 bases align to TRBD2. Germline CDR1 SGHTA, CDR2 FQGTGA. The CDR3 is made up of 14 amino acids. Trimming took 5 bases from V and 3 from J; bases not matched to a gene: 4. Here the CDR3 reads CASSASSGYNEQFF. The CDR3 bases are TGTGCCAGCAGCGCATCTAGCGGCTACAATGAGCAGTTCTTC.

The CDR3 nucleotides are TGTGCCAGCAGATATTCGAGGGAAGAAGCTTTCTTT. It specifies CASRYSREEAFF. This chain links TRBV28 with TRBJ1-1; no firm D call. Per the germline V gene, CDR1 is MDHEN and CDR2 is SYDVKM. The CDR3 is 12 amino acids. Trimming pared 6 bases from V and 8 bases from J, leaving 13 bases between.

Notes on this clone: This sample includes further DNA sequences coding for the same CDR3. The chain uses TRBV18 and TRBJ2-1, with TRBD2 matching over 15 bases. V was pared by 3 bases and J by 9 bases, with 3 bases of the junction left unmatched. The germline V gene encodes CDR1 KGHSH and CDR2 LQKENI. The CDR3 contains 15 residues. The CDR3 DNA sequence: TGTGCCAGCTCACCGGGACTAGCGGGAGGCGGTGAGCAGTTCTTC. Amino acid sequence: CASSPGLAGGGEQFF.

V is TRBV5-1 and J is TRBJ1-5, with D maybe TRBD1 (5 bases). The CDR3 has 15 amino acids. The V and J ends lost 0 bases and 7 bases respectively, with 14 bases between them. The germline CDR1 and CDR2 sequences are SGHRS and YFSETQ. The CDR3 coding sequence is TGCGCCAGCAGCTTGGAGGGGCAGGAGCGCCAGCCCCAGCATTTT. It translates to CASSLEGQERQPQHF.

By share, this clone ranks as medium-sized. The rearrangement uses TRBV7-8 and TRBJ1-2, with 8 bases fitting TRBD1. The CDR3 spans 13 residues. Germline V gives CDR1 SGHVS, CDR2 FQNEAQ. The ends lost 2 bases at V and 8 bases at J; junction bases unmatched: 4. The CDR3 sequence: CASSLQGTGGYTF. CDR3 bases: TGTGCCAGCAGCTTACAGGGGACAGGCGGCTACACCTTC.

This chain's CDR3 is CASSLLERNTEAFF. CDR3 nucleotides: TGTGCCAGCAGTTTATTAGAAAGGAACACTGAAGCTTTCTTT. The rearrangement joins TRBV28 to TRBJ1-1; D call uncertain. The V and J ends lost 1 base and 1 base respectively, with 7 bases between them. Germline V gives CDR1 MDHEN, CDR2 SYDVKM. The CDR3 contains 14 residues.